This T cell receptor beta chain was sequenced for a study of T-cell memory formation after mild COVID-19. About the research overall: There were largely donor-specific TCR clusters.

5'RACE primed at constant segments yielded TCR alpha and TCR beta cDNA libraries bearing sample barcodes and UMIs. TCRdb used MiXCR to reprocess the 5' RACE reads, holding one entry per CDR3 protein. The sample yields roughly 600,000 distinct CDR3 sequences, under 20% seen once. Germline loops: CDR1 ENHRY, CDR2 SYGVKD. Trimming stripped 3 bases from V and 5 bases from J, with 19 bases between. CDR3 size: 16 residues. Study-wide points: There were some responding clones in pre-infection memory, which suggested that cross-reactive memory had joined. CD4+ contracting clones were found mainly in CM and EM, and CD8+ ones in EMRA.

This clonotype was detected once. Its matching antigen is unknown. This clonotype was obtained from an adult woman who had mild COVID-19 (a few samples of this study predate the infection). Cell type and time point are not known. The J gene is TRBJ1-2, the V gene TRBV10-3; D is ambiguous. Specimen: PBMCs or a T cell subset sorted from them (not recorded which). The CDR3: CAISDGYTKVRYGYTF. Written as DNA, the CDR3 is TGTGCCATCAGTGACGGATACACTAAAGTACGGTATGGCTACACCTTC.